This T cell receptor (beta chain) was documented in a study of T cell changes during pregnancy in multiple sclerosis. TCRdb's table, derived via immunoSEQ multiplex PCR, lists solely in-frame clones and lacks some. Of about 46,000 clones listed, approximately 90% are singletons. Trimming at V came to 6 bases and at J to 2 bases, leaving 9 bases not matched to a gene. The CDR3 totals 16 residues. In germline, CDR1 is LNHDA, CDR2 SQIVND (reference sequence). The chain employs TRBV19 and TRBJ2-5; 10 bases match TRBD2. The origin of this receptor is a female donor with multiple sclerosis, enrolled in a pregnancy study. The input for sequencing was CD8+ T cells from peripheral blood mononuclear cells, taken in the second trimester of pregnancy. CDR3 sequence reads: CASSLGLADIQETQYF. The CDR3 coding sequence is TGTGCCAGTAGCCTCGGACTAGCGGACATACAAGAGACCCAGTACTTC.